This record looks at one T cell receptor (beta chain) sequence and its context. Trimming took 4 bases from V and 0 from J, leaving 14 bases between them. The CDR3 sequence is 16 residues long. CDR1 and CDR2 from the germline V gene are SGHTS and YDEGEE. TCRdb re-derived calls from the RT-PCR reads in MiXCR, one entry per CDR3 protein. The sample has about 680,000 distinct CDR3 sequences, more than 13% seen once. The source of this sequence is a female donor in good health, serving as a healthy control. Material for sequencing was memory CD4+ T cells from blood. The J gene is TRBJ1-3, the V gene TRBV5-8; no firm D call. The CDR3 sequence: CASSPRRLISGNTIYF. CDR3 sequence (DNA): TGTGCCAGCAGCCCCCGCCGGTTAATCTCTGGAAACACCATATATTTT.